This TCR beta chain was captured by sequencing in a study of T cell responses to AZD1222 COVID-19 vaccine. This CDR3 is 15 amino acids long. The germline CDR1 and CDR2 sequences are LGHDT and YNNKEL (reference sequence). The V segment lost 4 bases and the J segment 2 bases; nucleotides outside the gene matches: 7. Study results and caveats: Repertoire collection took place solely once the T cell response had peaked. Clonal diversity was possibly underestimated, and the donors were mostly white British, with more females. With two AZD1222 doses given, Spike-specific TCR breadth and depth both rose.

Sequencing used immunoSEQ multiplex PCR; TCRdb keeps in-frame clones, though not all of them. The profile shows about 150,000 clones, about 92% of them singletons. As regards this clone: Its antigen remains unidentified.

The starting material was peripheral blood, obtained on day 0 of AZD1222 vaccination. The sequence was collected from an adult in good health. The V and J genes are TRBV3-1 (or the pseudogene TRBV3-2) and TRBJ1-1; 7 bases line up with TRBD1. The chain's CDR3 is CASSPLDRSNTEAFF. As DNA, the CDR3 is TGTGCCAGCAGCCCCTTGGACAGGTCTAACACTGAAGCTTTCTTT.